The entry that follows covers one T cell receptor beta chain sequence. Its antigen is currently unknown. The ends were cut back, 6 bases at V and 5 bases at J, with 11 bases in the middle. This CDR3 comprises 13 residues. Germline V gene lookup returns CDR1 MDHEN and CDR2 SYDVKM. The data are from a study of T cell responses to AZD1222 COVID-19 vaccine. The study, taken as a whole, reports: Clonal diversity was possibly underestimated, and the donors were mostly white British, with more females.

Using immunoSEQ multiplex PCR, the repertoire was profiled, and TCRdb retains in-frame clones only, with some absent. Among roughly 51,000 clones, 65% to 90% were seen once, and the ten largest hold 6% to 7%. The TCR originated in an adult who received the AZD1222 COVID-19 vaccine. The chain has TRBV28 and TRBJ1-5, with D maybe TRBD1 (5 bases). The sample in question was peripheral blood, obtained 28 days after the second AZD1222 dose. The CDR3 reads CASSPRQYQPQHF. The CDR3 DNA reads as TGTGCCAGCAGCCCAAGACAGTATCAGCCCCAGCATTTT.